The sequence of this TCR beta chain was determined in a study of blood T cell repertoires in COVID-19. Study background: The samples span acute and convalescent COVID-19 from the United States, Italy and Spain.

There are 13 residues in the CDR3. Trimming cost V 0 bases and J 6 bases, with 7 bases left between them. Germline CDR1 and CDR2: SGHRS and YFSETQ. Profiling relied on immunoSEQ multiplex PCR, and the TCRdb table lists in-frame clones only, not all of them. Of about 150,000 clones in the sample, 88% were seen once. The study recruited people aged about 18 to 95 years across some 23 US areas. Cohorts were based on clinical histories the participants reported. This clonotype was sampled from a woman between 45 and 60 years old who had recovered from COVID-19. The chain combines TRBV5-1 with TRBJ2-1, with D possibly TRBD2 on 5 matching bases. The specimen was PBMCs or T cells enriched from blood (not recorded which). In nucleotides, the CDR3 is TGCGCCAGCAGCTTGGGAGGGTTCAATGAGCAGTTCTTC. Translated, it gives CASSLGGFNEQFF. Full variable domain (remainder filled in from reference TRBV5-1 and TRBJ2-1): KAGVTQTPRYLIKTRGQQVTLSCSPISGHRSVSWYQQTPGQGLQFLFEYFSETQRNKGNFPGRFSGRQFSNSRSEMNVSTLELGDSALYLCASSLGGFNEQFFGPGTRLTVL.